The 14 T cell receptor beta chains below all came from one sample that was sequenced in a study of spatial heterogeneity in lung cancer. Notes on the study in general: Within tumors, counts of expanded alpha and beta TCRs tracked tumor mutation counts.

Time point indicated: sample taken at primary tumor resection. TCRdb re-derived calls from the 5' RACE reads in MiXCR, one entry per CDR3 protein. The sample lists some 20,000 distinct CDR3 sequences, approximately 15% occurring once. For these receptors, no antigen is known. The sample in question was lung tumor tissue, obtained at surgery. The source is a female donor with early-stage non-small cell lung cancer.

This clonotype has ten or more counts. V usage is TRBV6-5 and J usage is TRBJ2-6; the match to TRBD1 covers 7 bases. Trimming removed 8 bases from V and 0 bases from J; junction bases left unmatched: 10. Germline CDR1 and CDR2: MNHEY and SVGAGI. This CDR3 has 17 amino acids. CDR3 region: CASLLRQGHSGANVLTF. Written as DNA, the CDR3 is TGTGCCAGCTTGCTCCGACAGGGCCACTCTGGGGCCAACGTCCTGACTTTC.

This clonotype came up a few times. V gene TRBV4-2 combines with J gene TRBJ2-3; tentatively, D is TRBD1 (6 bases). CDR3 size: 15 residues. Germline-derived CDR1 and CDR2 are LGHNA and YNFKEQ. Trimming removed 5 bases from V and 1 base from J, with 13 bases in between. This CDR3 is CASSGAGVGTDTQYF. DNA of the CDR3: TGTGCCAGCAGCGGGGCAGGGGTAGGCACAGATACGCAGTATTTT.

V gene TRBV5-4 combines with J gene TRBJ2-7; unclear D gene. Trimming took 5 bases from V and 7 from J, leaving 25 bases between them. The CDR3 covers 16 residues. CDR1 is SGHNT and CDR2 is YYREEE in the germline V gene (reference sequence). CDR3 region: CASSSTPDVPHREQYF. The CDR3 DNA is TGTGCCAGCAGTTCAACGCCGGACGTCCCACATAGGGAGCAGTACTTC.

V and J are TRBV7-3 and TRBJ2-7, with 13 bases that match TRBD2. CDR3 length equals 16 residues. V shed 5 bases and J 6 bases; nucleotides not matched to a gene: 10. In germline, CDR1 is SGHTA, CDR2 FQGTGA. CDR3 region: CASSLSGLAGSGEQYF. The CDR3 coding sequence is TGTGCCAGCAGCCTCTCGGGACTAGCGGGATCTGGCGAGCAGTACTTC.

The sample holds a few counts of this clonotype. The chain is built from TRBV9 and TRBJ2-3; D is possibly TRBD2 (6 bases). Germline CDR1 is SGDLS and CDR2 is YYNGEE. V was trimmed by 1 base and J by 0 bases, leaving 12 bases between them. The length of the CDR3 is 16 residues. As DNA, the CDR3 is TGTGCCAGCAGCGTATTCAGGAGGGCCAGCACAGATACGCAGTATTTT. Protein product: CASSVFRRASTDTQYF.

This clonotype came up a few times. CDR3 in DNA: TGCAGCGTTGACTCCTACAATGAGCAGTTCTTC. It codes for CSVDSYNEQFF. The chain joins TRBV29-1 to TRBJ2-1; D unclear. The CDR3 length is 11 residues. Germline V gene lookup returns CDR1 SQVTM and CDR2 ANQGSEA. Trimming took 3 bases from V and 0 from J, leaving 0 bases between them.

This clonotype qualifies as medium-sized. This chain connects TRBV24-1 to TRBJ2-3; tentative D call: TRBD1 (7 bases). V dropped 7 bases and J dropped 2 bases, with 9 bases sitting between them. This CDR3 has 13 amino acids. Germline V gene sequence: CDR1 KGHDR, CDR2 SFDVKD. The CDR3 bases are TGTGCCACCAGCAGGGGGGACACAGATACGCAGTATTTT. Its translation: CATSRGDTDTQYF.

This clonotype was counted at least ten times. CDR3 in amino acids: CASSLADRGSVEQFF. The DNA for the CDR3 is TGTGCCAGCAGCTTGGCCGACAGGGGTTCGGTTGAGCAGTTCTTC. The genes are TRBV5-5 and TRBJ2-1; 8 nucleotides align to TRBD1. Germline values: CDR1 SGHKS, CDR2 YYEKEE (reference sequence). The CDR3 length is 15 residues. Trimming cost V 0 bases and J 9 bases; bases outside gene matches: 8.

Details on this clonotype: Possible read error: a much larger clone is one base away. The J gene is TRBJ2-1, the V gene TRBV5-1; D possibly corresponds to TRBD2 (5 bases). Germline CDR1 reads SGHRS; CDR2 reads YFSETQ. The CDR3 contains 13 residues. Trimming removed 5 bases at V and 7 bases at J, with 13 bases between. The CDR3 DNA reads as TGCGCCAGCAGGAAACTAGAGGATAATGAGCAGTTCTTC. Amino acid sequence: CASRKLEDNEQFF.

This clonotype was recorded at least ten times. The chain carries TRBV9 and TRBJ2-3; no definite D call. V was pared by 7 bases and J by 6 bases, with 12 bases between. CDR3 length equals 12 residues. Germline loops: CDR1 SGDLS, CDR2 YYNGEE. The CDR3 is CASSTPRDTQYF. In DNA, the CDR3 is TGTGCCAGCTCCACTCCCAGGGATACGCAGTATTTT.

This clonotype was picked up many times. The genes are TRBV20-1 and TRBJ2-3; D may be TRBD1 (6 bases). The CDR3 has 15 amino acids. Germline V gives CDR1 DFQATT, CDR2 SNEGSKA (reference sequence). Trimming stripped 6 bases from V and 2 bases from J, with 18 bases between. CDR3 nucleotide sequence: TGCAGTGCCCCAAGTAGGGGGAGACTCACAGATACGCAGTATTTT. It specifies CSAPSRGRLTDTQYF.

This clonotype has only one observation. This may be a read error: a much more frequent sequence differs by one nucleotide. Written as DNA, the CDR3 is TGTGCCAGCAGTTTCCAAGCGGGCACAGATACGCAGTATTTT. Translation gives CASSFQAGTDTQYF. The chain employs TRBV28 and TRBJ2-3; D possibly corresponds to TRBD2 (5 bases). The CDR3 runs to 14 residues. Germline V gene lookup returns CDR1 MDHEN and CDR2 SYDVKM. Deletions cut 3 bases from V and 1 base from J, with 8 bases between.

The V call is TRBV5-4, the J call TRBJ2-5, with D perhaps matching TRBD2 (6 bases). Germline CDR1 SGHNT, CDR2 YYREEE (reference sequence). This CDR3 contains 15 residues. V was trimmed by 1 base and J by 2 bases, leaving 12 bases between them. This CDR3 reads CASSLSASVQETQYF. The CDR3 bases are TGTGCCAGCAGCTTGTCGGCTAGCGTTCAAGAGACCCAGTACTTC.

The chain couples TRBV3-1 to TRBJ2-1; 12 nucleotides line up with TRBD2. Germline V CDR1 and CDR2: LGHDT, YNNKEL (reference sequence). Trimming cost V 6 bases and J 7 bases; bases outside gene matches: 7. The CDR3 totals 15 residues. The DNA of the CDR3 is TGTGCCAGCAGGCTGACTAGCGGGAGAGCAAATGAGCAGTTCTTC. Amino acid sequence: CASRLTSGRANEQFF.